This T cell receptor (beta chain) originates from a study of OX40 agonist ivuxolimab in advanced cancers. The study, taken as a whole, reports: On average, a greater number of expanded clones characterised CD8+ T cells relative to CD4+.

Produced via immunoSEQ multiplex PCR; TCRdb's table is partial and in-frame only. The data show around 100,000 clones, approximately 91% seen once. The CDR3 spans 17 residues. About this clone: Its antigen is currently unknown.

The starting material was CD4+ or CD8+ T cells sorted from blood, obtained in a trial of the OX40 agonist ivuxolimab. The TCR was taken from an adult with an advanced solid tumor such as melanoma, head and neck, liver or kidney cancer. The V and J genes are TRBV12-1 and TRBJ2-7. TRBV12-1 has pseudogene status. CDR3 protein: CASSFGYRDSGSYEQYF. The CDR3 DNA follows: TGTGCCAGCAGCTTTGGGTATCGTGACAGCGGAAGCTACGAGCAGTACTTC.